These 5 T cell receptor beta chains came from one sample sequenced in a study of esophageal squamous cell carcinoma under preoperative chemotherapy. Sample time point: before preoperative PTX-NDP chemotherapy. TCRdb ran MiXCR on the PCR reads and lists one entry per CDR3 protein. The table lists roughly 15,000 distinct CDR3 sequences, 40% to 55% of them singletons. The specimen was collected from a patient given preoperative chemotherapy. These receptor sequences come from a human donor with esophageal squamous cell carcinoma. The donor label of this sample is uncertain.

This clonotype was observed a handful of times. The chain carries TRBV7-6 and TRBJ2-1; TRBD2 matches 8 bases. The CDR3 runs to 16 residues. Germline V gives CDR1 SGHVS, CDR2 FNYEAQ. V was clipped by 5 bases and J by 7 bases; unmatched bases: 13. CDR3 DNA sequence: TGTGCCAGCAGCCGCCGGGGGGGGGATCCGGGGAATGAGCAGTTCTTC. It is translated as CASSRRGGDPGNEQFF.

There are many counts of this clonotype. V usage is TRBV7-2 and J usage is TRBJ1-4; D possibly corresponds to TRBD1 (5 bases). The CDR3 sequence is 13 residues long. Trimming pared 3 bases from V and 8 bases from J, leaving 10 bases between. Germline CDR1 and CDR2: SGHTA and FQGNSA. CDR3 nucleotides: TGTGCCAGCAGCTTGGGCAGGGAGGAAAAACTGTTTTTT. Translation: CASSLGREEKLFF. Based on the CDR3 plus reference TRBV7-2 and TRBJ1-4, the full variable domain is GAGVSQSPSNKVTEKGKDVELRCDPISGHTALYWYRQSLGQGLEFLIYFQGNSAPDKSGLPSDRFSAERTGGSVSTLTIQRTQQEDSAVYLCASSLGREEKLFFGSGTQLSVL.

The rearrangement joins TRBV7-3 to TRBJ2-5; 7 nucleotides match TRBD1. The CDR3 runs 15 residues. Per germline, CDR1 SGHTA and CDR2 FQGTGA. CDR3 region: CGRSLGGRGRETQYF. The DNA of the CDR3 is TGTGGCAGGAGCTTAGGGGGCCGTGGCCGAGAGACCCAGTACTTC.

The rearrangement links TRBV7-8 to TRBJ2-7; D is ambiguous. Trimming removed 6 bases from V and 7 bases from J, with 10 bases in between. This CDR3 contains 11 residues. Germline CDR1 and CDR2: SGHVS and FQNEAQ. The CDR3 DNA follows: TGTGCCAGCAGGGATTTCGATGAGCAGTACTTC. This translates into CASRDFDEQYF.

The rearrangement uses TRBV11-2 and TRBJ2-5; D is ambiguous. CDR3 length equals 13 residues. Germline loops: CDR1 SGHAT, CDR2 FQNNGV. The V and J ends lost 1 base and 2 bases respectively, with 5 bases between them. The CDR3 here is CASSLARQETQYF. The DNA of the CDR3 is TGTGCCAGCAGCTTAGCCAGGCAAGAGACCCAGTACTTC.